Shown below are 29 T cell receptor beta chains from a single sample sequenced in a study of shared clonotypes between healthy human individuals. Only in-frame clones appear in the TCRdb table, and some are missing; sequencing was by immunoSEQ multiplex PCR. The sample includes roughly 2.1 million clones, under 95% of them seen just once. Naive CD8 isolation took CD45RO-negative cells positively selected for CCR7 and excluded terminally differentiated effector memory CD45RA+ cells. Specimen: naive CD8+ T cells from PBMCs. The receptors were gathered from a man between 18 and 29 years old in good health. Some clones in this sample may be carry-over from other donors' samples.

Remarks on this clone: Other DNA sequences in this specimen translate into the identical CDR3. The V gene is TRBV15, the J gene TRBJ1-2, with D maybe TRBD1 (5 bases). The CDR3 covers 15 residues. Germline V gene lookup returns CDR1 LNHNV and CDR2 YYDKDF (reference sequence). V was clipped by 0 bases and J by 0 bases, with 8 bases between them. In DNA form, the CDR3 reads TGTGCCACCAGCAGAGAGGGGACCGCTAACTATGGCTACACCTTC. This codes for CATSREGTANYGYTF.

This clone is a singleton in its sample. The V gene is TRBV19, the J gene TRBJ2-1, with 7 bases matching TRBD1. This CDR3 region has 14 residues. Germline V CDR1 and CDR2: LNHDA, SQIVND (reference sequence). The V gene end was trimmed by 3 bases and the J gene end by 5 bases; junction bases not matched to a gene: 4. CDR3 nucleotide sequence: TGTGCCAGTAGTATTCGGGGACAGAACAATGAGCAGTTCTTC. Amino acid sequence: CASSIRGQNNEQFF.

This chain joins TRBV4-1 and TRBJ2-7; D is possibly TRBD2 (6 bases). The CDR3 runs to 13 residues. CDR1 is MGHRA, CDR2 YSYEKL, per germline. V was clipped by 1 base and J by 6 bases, with 10 bases between them. This chain's CDR3 is CASSQGRVSEQYF. DNA of the CDR3: TGCGCCAGCAGCCAAGGGAGGGTGAGCGAGCAGTACTTC.

The rearrangement uses TRBV6-5 and TRBJ1-6; 8 nucleotides line up with TRBD1. This CDR3 region has 16 residues. Germline CDR1 is MNHEY and CDR2 is SVGAGI. Losses at the gene ends were 0 bases for V and 6 bases for J; bases not matched to a gene: 4. The CDR3 DNA follows: TGTGCCAGCAGTTACTCGACAGGGGTTGGTAATTCACCCCTCCACTTT. This sequence encodes CASSYSTGVGNSPLHF.

The chain recombines TRBV11-1 with TRBJ2-7; weak D call: TRBD1 (7 bases). This CDR3 comprises 14 residues. V lost 3 bases, J lost 7 bases, and 16 bases lay in between. The germline V gene encodes CDR1 SGHAT and CDR2 FQDESV (reference sequence). CDR3 in amino acids: CASSFRGGAGEQYF. CDR3 bases: TGTGCCAGCAGCTTCAGAGGGGGCGCGGGGGAGCAGTACTTC.

This clone has a handful of counts. The chain carries TRBV5-6 and TRBJ1-1, with D hard to call. In germline, CDR1 is SGHDT, CDR2 YYEEEE. This CDR3 comprises 12 residues. V was cut by 3 bases and J by 11 bases, with 14 bases left in between. CDR3 in amino acids: CASSSGRAGAFF. CDR3 bases: TGTGCCAGCAGCTCCGGACGGGCCGGGGCTTTCTTT.

V usage is TRBV28 and J usage is TRBJ1-2, with a tentative D call TRBD1 (5 bases). Trimming removed 5 bases from V and 4 bases from J, with 14 bases in between. Germline V lookup: CDR1 MDHEN, CDR2 SYDVKM. The CDR3 runs 14 residues. The CDR3 region has the DNA TGTGCCAGCAGTCCCGCTCGGGGGTCCTATGGCTACACCTTC. Translating it yields CASSPARGSYGYTF.

The chain has TRBV28 and TRBJ2-7; D may be TRBD2 (5 bases). The CDR3 totals 17 residues. Germline V lookup: CDR1 MDHEN, CDR2 SYDVKM. V was cut by 4 bases and J by 0 bases, with 19 bases left in between. The CDR3 is CASSSAPWERSSYEQYF. As DNA, the CDR3 is TGTGCCAGCAGTTCAGCACCATGGGAGCGGAGCTCCTACGAGCAGTACTTC.

The gene calls are TRBV4-1 and TRBJ2-7; perhaps TRBD1 as D (6 bases). V was pared by 4 bases and J by 3 bases, with 22 bases between. Germline values: CDR1 MGHRA, CDR2 YSYEKL. The CDR3 is 17 residues long. The CDR3 protein is CASSRRSGTRSFYEQYF. The CDR3 DNA is TGCGCCAGCAGCCGCCGCTCCGGGACAAGGTCCTTCTACGAGCAGTACTTC.

This CDR3 is CASSTGREGYNEQFF. The DNA of the CDR3 is TGTGCCAGCTCGACCGGGCGGGAGGGGTACAATGAGCAGTTCTTC. The rearrangement uses TRBV28 and TRBJ2-1; 9 bases align to TRBD2. From germline, CDR1 is MDHEN and CDR2 SYDVKM. The CDR3 is 15 amino acids. With 8 bases clipped from V and 4 bases from J, the junction kept 9 bases outside the gene matches.

This clone occurred once. This sequence joins TRBV9 and TRBJ2-1; 10 bases are shared with TRBD2. The V gene's germline CDR1 is SGDLS and CDR2 YYNGEE. The CDR3 consists of 16 residues. J lost 5 bases, V lost 4 bases, and 9 bases had no gene match. The CDR3 DNA is TGTGCCAGCAGCCCAGACATAGCGGGAGGAAACAATGAGCAGTTCTTC. It specifies CASSPDIAGGNNEQFF.

The chain is built from TRBV7-9 and TRBJ2-7; 9 nucleotides line up with TRBD2. Trimming cost V 1 base and J 3 bases; bases outside gene matches: 13. Germline V gene lookup returns CDR1 SEHNR and CDR2 FQNEAQ (reference sequence). This CDR3 spans 18 amino acids. CDR3 nucleotides: TGTGCCAGCAGCTTAGGACCTAGCGGGACGGGGGATGGCTACGAGCAGTACTTC. It translates to CASSLGPSGTGDGYEQYF.

The chain employs TRBV19 and TRBJ2-5; D tentatively reads TRBD1 or TRBD2 (5 bases each). CDR3 length equals 14 residues. The V gene's germline CDR1 is LNHDA and CDR2 SQIVND (reference sequence). Trimming stripped 2 bases from V and 1 base from J, with 8 bases between. In DNA, the CDR3 is TGTGCCAGTAGTATATTGGGGGTCCAAGAGACCCAGTACTTC. It encodes CASSILGVQETQYF.

The chain recombines TRBV6-5 with TRBJ2-5; D tentatively reads TRBD1 or TRBD2 (5 bases each). This CDR3 contains 14 residues. V was trimmed by 0 bases and J by 6 bases, leaving 11 bases between them. Looked up from germline, CDR1 is MNHEY and CDR2 is SVGAGI. CDR3 protein: CASSYSPGTKTQYF. Written as DNA, the CDR3 is TGTGCCAGCAGTTACTCGCCAGGGACCAAGACCCAGTACTTC.

The rearrangement links TRBV28 to TRBJ2-7, with 9 nucleotides matching TRBD2. The germline V gene has CDR1 MDHEN and CDR2 SYDVKM. Losses at the gene ends were 7 bases for V and 3 bases for J; bases not matched to a gene: 10. The CDR3 consists of 15 residues. Here the CDR3 reads CASTPGTSIGYEQYF. DNA for the CDR3: TGTGCCAGCACCCCCGGGACTAGCATAGGCTACGAGCAGTACTTC.

This rearrangement joins TRBV5-1 to TRBJ1-1, with D possibly matching TRBD1 (5 bases). The CDR3 totals 14 residues. The V end lost 0 bases, the J end lost 3 bases, and 9 bases lay between the germline ends. Germline V gene lookup returns CDR1 SGHRS and CDR2 YFSETQ. The CDR3 sequence is CASSLDQGDTEAFF. In DNA form, the CDR3 reads TGCGCCAGCAGCTTGGATCAGGGAGACACTGAAGCTTTCTTT.

V and J are TRBV5-4 and TRBJ2-7; 7 bases match TRBD1. CDR3 size: 15 residues. Germline-derived CDR1 and CDR2 are SGHNT and YYREEE (reference sequence). V gave up 0 bases and J gave up 5 bases; unmatched junction bases: 8. CDR3: CASSLGRQGRNEQYF. The CDR3 region has the DNA TGTGCCAGCAGCTTGGGAAGACAGGGTAGGAACGAGCAGTACTTC.

This clone appeared once. V usage is TRBV6-5 and J usage is TRBJ1-4; D is ambiguous. Germline V gene lookup returns CDR1 MNHEY and CDR2 SVGAGI. Trimming removed 6 bases at V and 7 bases at J, with 15 bases between. CDR3 length: 14 residues. CDR3 residues: CASSLTPWAEKLFF. The CDR3 DNA reads TGTGCCAGCAGCCTAACCCCATGGGCTGAAAAACTGTTTTTT.

The chain links TRBV2 to TRBJ2-5; TRBD1 is a possible D gene (5 bases). The CDR3 extends over 14 amino acids. The germline gives CDR1 SNHLY, CDR2 FYNNEI. Trimming stripped 3 bases from V and 1 base from J, with 9 bases between. CDR3 region: CASSDLGAQETQYF. The CDR3 DNA follows: TGTGCCAGCAGTGATCTAGGGGCCCAAGAGACCCAGTACTTC.

V is TRBV5-6 and J is TRBJ1-5; possibly TRBD1 for D (6 bases). CDR1 is SGHDT, CDR2 YYEEEE, per germline. This CDR3 has 14 amino acids. Trimming shortened V by 1 base and J by 6 bases, and 11 bases separated the two germline ends. The CDR3 region is CASSLSDRFQPQHF. CDR3 nucleotide sequence: TGTGCCAGCAGCTTGTCTGACAGGTTTCAGCCCCAGCATTTT.

The chain joins TRBV7-3 to TRBJ2-7; D might be TRBD2 (6 bases). The CDR3 contains 14 residues. Trimming shortened V by 5 bases and J by 5 bases, and 16 bases separated the two germline ends. Per germline, CDR1 SGHTA and CDR2 FQGTGA. The CDR3 coding sequence is TGTGCCAGCAGCCGCTTAGGAGGGCGGGACGAGCAGTACTTC. Its protein product is CASSRLGGRDEQYF.

The chain is built from TRBV5-1 and TRBJ2-6, with 8 positions matching TRBD1. With V trimmed by 2 bases and J by 0 bases, 7 bases remained unmatched. There are 18 residues in the CDR3. Germline V lookup: CDR1 SGHRS, CDR2 YFSETQ. The CDR3 DNA sequence: TGCGCCAGCAGCTTAGATGGGACAGGCGGCTCTGGGGCCAACGTCCTGACTTTC. Translating gives CASSLDGTGGSGANVLTF.

The J gene is TRBJ2-5, the V gene TRBV28; maybe TRBD2 (5 bases). The V gene lost 3 bases and the J gene lost 5 bases, with 16 bases spanning the gap. The CDR3 loop spans 15 amino acids. Germline values: CDR1 MDHEN, CDR2 SYDVKM. CDR3 sequence reads: CASSLGEWKLETQYF. CDR3 sequence (DNA): TGTGCCAGCAGTTTGGGAGAGTGGAAGCTGGAGACCCAGTACTTC.

The chain uses TRBV6-5 and TRBJ1-2; D gene unclear. The CDR3 covers 14 residues. CDR1 is MNHEY, CDR2 SVGAGI, per germline. V lost 6 bases, J lost 7 bases, and 18 bases lay in between. The CDR3, as DNA: TGTGCCAGCAGAACAACGATTGTAAGCGGTGGCTACACCTTC. Translated, it gives CASRTTIVSGGYTF.

V and J are TRBV11-3 and TRBJ2-5; no firm D call. Trimming left V 4 bases short and J 1 base short, with 10 bases between. Germline V gives CDR1 SGHNT, CDR2 YENEEA. This CDR3 region has 14 residues. In DNA form, the CDR3 reads TGTGCCAGCAGCTGTCCCGAGCTCCAAGAGACCCAGTACTTC. Translated, it gives CASSCPELQETQYF.

CDR3 nucleotide sequence: TGTGCCAGCAGCCCTGACAGGGAAAGGTCCTACAATGAGCAGTTCTTC. Translation: CASSPDRERSYNEQFF. The genes are TRBV7-7 and TRBJ2-1; 7 nucleotides agree with TRBD1. Looked up from germline, CDR1 is SSHAT and CDR2 is FNYEAQ (reference sequence). The CDR3 totals 16 residues. V was clipped by 5 bases and J by 1 base; unmatched bases: 8.

The chain employs TRBV15 and TRBJ1-2; 7 bases fit TRBD1. With 2 bases clipped from V and 6 bases from J, the junction kept 6 bases outside the gene matches. The CDR3 is 14 residues long. Germline loops: CDR1 LNHNV, CDR2 YYDKDF (reference sequence). The CDR3 sequence is CATSRFQTGNGYTF. The CDR3 DNA reads as TGTGCCACCAGCAGATTTCAGACAGGGAATGGCTACACCTTC.

The rearrangement joins TRBV27 to TRBJ1-1; the D is unclear. The CDR3 spans 12 residues. V lost 8 bases and J lost 10, with 17 bases in between. Per the germline V gene, CDR1 is MNHEY and CDR2 is SMNVEV (reference sequence). CDR3 in DNA: TGTGCCAGCGGGTCGGGGATCTTGTCAGCTTTCTTT. Translation: CASGSGILSAFF.

This rearrangement joins TRBV4-3 to TRBJ2-2; D call uncertain. CDR1 and CDR2 from the germline V gene are LGHNA and YSLEER. The ends were cut back, 0 bases at V and 7 bases at J, with 6 bases in the middle. This CDR3 is 13 amino acids long. Here the CDR3 reads CASSQEGFGELFF. The CDR3 DNA reads as TGCGCCAGCAGCCAAGAGGGATTCGGGGAGCTGTTTTTT.